These 30 T cell receptor beta chains came from one sample sequenced in a study of blood T cell repertoires in COVID-19 (dated by TCRdb to 2018 to 2021). The library came from the immunoSEQ multiplex PCR assay. The source is immuneACCESS, and TCRdb retained only in-frame sequences with V and J called. Part of the clones is not carried over; for the studies checked, unresolved V genes explain less than half of this, and the remainder is unexplained. The sample table shows approximately 250,000 clones, and around nine tenths are seen once. The top ten clones comprise roughly 1.6% of the sample. Sequences were obtained from peripheral blood. Receptors were obtained from a woman aged 55-75 years who had recovered from COVID-19.

The V and J genes are TRBV28 and TRBJ2-5; TRBD1 matches 10 bases. This CDR3 has 14 amino acids. The germline gives CDR1 MDHEN, CDR2 SYDVKM. V was clipped by 6 bases and J by 5 bases; unmatched bases: 6. In DNA, the CDR3 is TGTGCCAGCAGGAAGACAGGGGGCTTGGAGACCCAGTACTTC. It is translated as CASRKTGGLETQYF.

The chain recombines TRBV7-9 with TRBJ2-5, with D perhaps matching TRBD2 (7 bases). This CDR3 is built from 15 residues. Trimming cost V 1 base and J 5 bases, with 14 bases left between them. Germline CDR1 is SEHNR and CDR2 is FQNEAQ (reference sequence). The CDR3 sequence is CASSLGAGAAETQYF. The CDR3 DNA follows: TGTGCCAGCAGCTTAGGGGCGGGGGCGGCGGAGACCCAGTACTTC. The whole variable domain, remainder taken from reference TRBV7-9 and TRBJ2-5, is DTGVSQNPRHKITKRGQNVTFRCDPISEHNRLYWYRQTLGQGPEFLTYFQNEAQLEKSRLLSDRFSAERPKGSFSTLEIQRTEQGDSAMYLCASSLGAGAAETQYFGPGTRLLVL.

The chain uses TRBV9 and TRBJ1-3, with a weak D call TRBD1 (6 bases). Trimming took off 3 bases at V and 3 bases at J, with 16 bases between the two ends. The CDR3 sequence is 16 residues long. CDR1 and CDR2 (germline): SGDLS, YYNGEE. CDR3 sequence: CASSESGAYLGNTIYF. The CDR3 region has the DNA TGTGCCAGCAGCGAATCAGGGGCTTACCTTGGAAACACCATATATTTT.

This chain links TRBV5-1 with TRBJ2-3; D uncertain. Trimming removed 3 bases from V and 1 base from J, with 3 bases in between. Germline loops: CDR1 SGHRS, CDR2 YFSETQ. CDR3 length equals 12 residues. The CDR3 region is CASSSGTDTQYF. The CDR3 DNA is TGCGCCAGCAGCTCGGGCACAGATACGCAGTATTTT. The full variable domain, in which reference TRBV5-1 and TRBJ2-3 provide the parts outside the CDR3, is KAGVTQTPRYLIKTRGQQVTLSCSPISGHRSVSWYQQTPGQGLQFLFEYFSETQRNKGNFPGRFSGRQFSNSRSEMNVSTLELGDSALYLCASSSGTDTQYFGPGTRLTVL.

As concerns this clone: Other DNA sequences within the sample encode an identical CDR3. The J gene is TRBJ1-1, the V gene TRBV11-3; D gene ambiguous. This CDR3 region has 13 residues. CDR1 and CDR2 from the germline V gene are SGHNT and YENEEA. V was cut by 6 bases and J by 5 bases, with 13 bases left in between. The CDR3 loop is CASSPTGRTEAFF. As DNA, the CDR3 is TGTGCCAGCAGTCCTACCGGGAGAACTGAAGCTTTCTTT.

This chain joins TRBV4-3 and TRBJ2-7; TRBD2 might be the D (6 bases). Trimming shortened V by 3 bases and J by 0 bases, and 12 bases separated the two germline ends. Germline-derived CDR1 and CDR2 are LGHNA and YSLEER. The CDR3 totals 15 residues. The CDR3 loop reads CASSQGGQSSYEQYF. The CDR3 DNA sequence: TGCGCCAGCAGCCAGGGAGGACAAAGCTCCTACGAGCAGTACTTC.

The chain recombines TRBV13 with TRBJ2-5; 11 bases are a match to TRBD1. Germline trimming cut 5 bases from V and 5 bases from J; bases unmatched to any gene: 7. The germline V gene has CDR1 PRHDT and CDR2 FYEKMQ (reference sequence). The CDR3 sequence is 15 residues long. In DNA form, the CDR3 reads TGTGCCAGCAGCCCGTGGACAGGGGGCAGGGAGACCCAGTACTTC. Protein sequence: CASSPWTGGRETQYF.

J is TRBJ2-7 and V is TRBV2; 8 bases agree with TRBD2. V trimming: 7 bases; J trimming: 4 bases; junction bases outside the gene matches: 6. This CDR3 spans 13 amino acids. Germline CDR1 SNHLY, CDR2 FYNNEI. The DNA of the CDR3 is TGTGCCAGCATCCGTTCTAGCGGGTACGAGCAGTACTTC. Translation gives CASIRSSGYEQYF.

The chain carries TRBV6-2 or TRBV6-3 and TRBJ1-1; D gene uncertain. The V end was cut by 0 bases, the J end by 10 bases, with 27 bases between. The V gene's germline CDR1 is MNHEY and CDR2 SVGEGT. This CDR3 is 18 amino acids long. The CDR3 reads CASSYSMGGSITLGGAFF. CDR3 nucleotide sequence: TGTGCCAGCAGTTACTCGATGGGAGGGTCGATCACTCTGGGTGGAGCTTTCTTT.

The chain couples TRBV6-5 to TRBJ1-3, with a tentative D call TRBD1 (6 bases). CDR1 MNHEY and CDR2 SVGAGI come from the germline V gene. The CDR3 has 13 residues. With 5 bases removed from V and 10 bases from J, the gap between germline ends came to 15 bases. CDR3 DNA: TGTGCCAGCAGTAGTCCCGGGACATTTACCATATATTTT. As protein: CASSSPGTFTIYF.

This clone was seen a few times. The rearrangement links TRBV6-5 to TRBJ2-7; 8 bases are shared with TRBD2. The germline CDR1 and CDR2 sequences are MNHEY and SVGAGI. The junction had 9 bases not matched to a gene; V was cut back by 6 bases and J by 2 bases. CDR3 length: 15 residues. In DNA, the CDR3 is TGTGCCAGCAGCCTCGAAGGGGGACTAGCCTACGAGCAGTACTTC. This sequence encodes CASSLEGGLAYEQYF.

This chain connects TRBV7-2 to TRBJ2-3; D is unresolved. The CDR3 spans 14 residues. Per germline, CDR1 SGHTA and CDR2 FQGNSA. Trimming left V 1 base short and J 6 bases short, with 11 bases between. The CDR3 coding sequence is TGTGCCAGCAGCTTAGTTCCCACCCAGGATACGCAGTATTTT. Translation: CASSLVPTQDTQYF.

V is TRBV7-9 and J is TRBJ1-5, with 9 nucleotides matching TRBD1. Germline lookup yields CDR1 SEHNR and CDR2 FQNEAQ (reference sequence). The CDR3 has 15 amino acids. V was pared by 1 base and J by 5 bases, with 3 bases of the junction left unmatched. For the CDR3, the DNA is TGTGCCAGCAGCTTAGGGACAGGGGCATATCAGCCCCAGCATTTT. Its protein is CASSLGTGAYQPQHF.

The rearrangement joins TRBV2 to TRBJ2-5; D uncertain. Germline CDR1 reads SNHLY; CDR2 reads FYNNEI. V dropped 3 bases and J dropped 5 bases, with 10 bases sitting between them. This CDR3 has 13 residues. The chain's CDR3 is CASSDPSLETQYF. The CDR3 DNA reads TGTGCCAGCAGTGATCCTAGTTTGGAGACCCAGTACTTC.

The gene calls are TRBV7-2 and TRBJ1-5; 9 bases agree with TRBD1. Germline-derived CDR1 and CDR2 are SGHTA and FQGNSA. With 0 bases clipped from V and 6 bases from J, the junction kept 12 bases outside the gene matches. CDR3 length equals 18 residues. CDR3 loop: CASSLAFKGQGFGQPQHF. The CDR3, as DNA: TGTGCCAGCAGCTTAGCGTTTAAGGGACAGGGCTTTGGTCAGCCCCAGCATTTT.

On this clone: An end of the junction does not agree with germline; a read error may underlie this. The chain recombines TRBV7-7 with TRBJ2-3; D is uncertain. CDR1 SSHAT and CDR2 FNYEAQ come from the germline V gene (reference sequence). The CDR3 has 15 amino acids. The CDR3 reads CASSLGWASTDTQYF. The CDR3, as DNA: TGTGCTAGCAGCTTGGGTTGGGCTAGCACAGATACGCAGTATTTT.

This clone came up a few times. This chain uses TRBV5-4 with TRBJ1-2, with D possibly being TRBD1 (6 bases). V gave up 3 bases and J gave up 2 bases, with 17 bases separating them. This CDR3 is built from 16 residues. Germline V gives CDR1 SGHNT, CDR2 YYREEE (reference sequence). The CDR3 is CASSSGGGQRNYGYTF. Written as DNA, the CDR3 is TGTGCCAGCAGCTCCGGCGGGGGGCAGAGGAACTATGGCTACACCTTC.

The J gene is TRBJ1-4, the V gene TRBV7-2, with 7 bases that match TRBD1. V gave up 0 bases and J gave up 7 bases; unmatched junction bases: 5. The CDR3 spans 15 residues. Germline-derived CDR1 and CDR2 are SGHTA and FQGNSA. CDR3 loop: CASSLAGQGGEKLFF. As DNA, the CDR3 is TGTGCCAGCAGCTTAGCGGGCCAGGGGGGTGAAAAACTGTTTTTT.

The V and J genes are TRBV5-1 and TRBJ1-3, with D unresolved. CDR1 is SGHRS, CDR2 YFSETQ, per germline. The CDR3 sequence is 17 residues long. V gave up 1 base and J gave up 0 bases, with 14 bases separating them. The CDR3 region has the DNA TGCGCCAGCAGCTTGAGGGTCGGGGTAAACTCTGGAAACACCATATATTTT. This gives the protein CASSLRVGVNSGNTIYF. Drawing the rest from reference TRBV5-1 and TRBJ1-3, the complete variable domain is KAGVTQTPRYLIKTRGQQVTLSCSPISGHRSVSWYQQTPGQGLQFLFEYFSETQRNKGNFPGRFSGRQFSNSRSEMNVSTLELGDSALYLCASSLRVGVNSGNTIYFGEGSWLTVV.

This chain joins TRBV15 and TRBJ1-2; the match to TRBD1 covers 9 bases. The CDR3 is 15 amino acids. Germline-derived CDR1 and CDR2 are LNHNV and YYDKDF (reference sequence). The V segment lost 3 bases and the J segment 1 base; nucleotides outside the gene matches: 3. The CDR3 nucleotides read TGTGCCACCAGCAGGGGGACAGGGAGTAACTATGGCTACACCTTC. This encodes CATSRGTGSNYGYTF. The full variable domain, with the rest looked up from reference TRBV15 and TRBJ1-2, is DAMVIQNPRYQVTQFGKPVTLSCSQTLNHNVMYWYQQKSSQAPKLLFHYYDKDFNNEADTPDNFQSRRPNTSFCFLDIRSPGLGDTAMYLCATSRGTGSNYGYTFGSGTRLTVV.

The rearrangement uses TRBV2 and TRBJ2-3, with 9 positions matching TRBD2. The CDR3 runs 16 residues. V dropped 8 bases and J dropped 12; count of bases not matched to a gene: 21. Germline V gene data show CDR1 as SNHLY and CDR2 as FYNNEI. CDR3 nucleotides: TGTGCCAGCGGCCCTGGGGGGCGGGGGGGCCTCTCATATCAGTATTTT. Encoded protein: CASGPGGRGGLSYQYF.

The chain employs TRBV18 and TRBJ1-5; 8 bases fit TRBD1. The CDR3 is 15 amino acids. V dropped 5 bases and J dropped 3; count of bases not matched to a gene: 6. The germline CDR1 and CDR2 sequences are KGHSH and LQKENI. The CDR3 here is CASSGDRGYNQPQHF. The DNA for the CDR3 is TGTGCCAGCTCAGGAGACAGGGGATACAATCAGCCCCAGCATTTT.

This chain connects TRBV19 to TRBJ1-2, with D hard to call. Germline V lookup: CDR1 LNHDA, CDR2 SQIVND (reference sequence). The CDR3 is made up of 13 amino acids. The V and J ends lost 5 bases and 0 bases respectively, with 7 bases between them. The CDR3 spells CASSYGANYGYTF. The DNA of the CDR3 is TGTGCCAGTAGTTACGGAGCTAACTATGGCTACACCTTC.

This clone came up a few times. V is TRBV27 and J is TRBJ1-2, with D possibly being TRBD1 (6 bases). In germline, CDR1 is MNHEY, CDR2 SMNVEV (reference sequence). CDR3 length: 14 amino acids. V was clipped by 5 bases and J by 6 bases, with 16 bases between them. The CDR3 region has the DNA TGTGCCAGCAGTCCCCTGGCAGGGGCGGATGGCTACACCTTC. Amino acid sequence: CASSPLAGADGYTF.

This chain joins TRBV7-6 and TRBJ1-4; maybe TRBD1 (5 bases). With 4 bases removed from V and 0 bases from J, the gap between germline ends came to 9 bases. In germline, CDR1 is SGHVS, CDR2 FNYEAQ. This CDR3 is 15 amino acids long. The CDR3 reads CASSSEQATNEKLFF. The CDR3 bases are TGTGCCAGCAGCTCTGAACAGGCAACTAATGAAAAACTGTTTTTT. The variable domain in full, with the rest retrieved from reference TRBV7-6 and TRBJ1-4, is GAGVSQSPRYKVTKRGQDVALRCDPISGHVSLYWYRQALGQGPEFLTYFNYEAQQDKSGLPNDRFSAERPEGSISTLTIQRTEQRDSAMYRCASSSEQATNEKLFFGSGTQLSVL.

V is TRBV4-2 and J is TRBJ2-3; 9 bases agree with TRBD1. Looked up from germline, CDR1 is LGHNA and CDR2 is YNFKEQ. This CDR3 spans 17 amino acids. With 1 base clipped from V and 6 bases from J, the junction kept 11 bases outside the gene matches. Here the CDR3 reads CASSQGRTGERSDTQYF. The CDR3 DNA reads TGTGCCAGCAGCCAAGGTCGGACAGGGGAACGGTCGGATACGCAGTATTTT.

This chain links TRBV28 with TRBJ2-7; D is ambiguous. This CDR3 is 11 amino acids long. The V and J ends lost 6 bases and 7 bases respectively, with 10 bases between them. Germline CDR1 is MDHEN and CDR2 is SYDVKM. The CDR3: CASRLGREQYF. The CDR3 nucleotides are TGTGCCAGCAGGCTCGGTCGGGAGCAGTACTTC.

The sample holds a few counts of this clone. The chain has TRBV5-6 and TRBJ1-2; no definite D call. Per the germline V gene, CDR1 is SGHDT and CDR2 is YYEEEE. There are 13 residues in the CDR3. Trimming removed 5 bases at V and 9 bases at J, with 17 bases between. The CDR3 DNA reads TGTGCCAGCAGGTTTACCGGGGTAAAGAGCTACACCTTC. Residues: CASRFTGVKSYTF.

This clone appeared a single time. V is TRBV5-8 and J is TRBJ1-4; maybe TRBD1 (6 bases). CDR1 SGHTS and CDR2 YDEGEE come from the germline V gene. The ends were cut back, 4 bases at V and 8 bases at J, with 12 bases in the middle. This CDR3 has 13 residues. The CDR3 DNA reads as TGTGCCAGCAGCCCGGCCAGGGGCGAAAAACTGTTTTTT. Translated, it gives CASSPARGEKLFF.

The chain carries TRBV4-3 and TRBJ2-5, with D perhaps TRBD2 (5 bases). The CDR3 has 17 amino acids. Trimming shortened V by 2 bases and J by 0 bases, and 16 bases separated the two germline ends. Germline V gives CDR1 LGHNA, CDR2 YSLEER. CDR3 bases: TGCGCCAGCAGCCAATCTACTAGTGACCTCGACCAAGAGACCCAGTACTTC. This sequence encodes CASSQSTSDLDQETQYF.